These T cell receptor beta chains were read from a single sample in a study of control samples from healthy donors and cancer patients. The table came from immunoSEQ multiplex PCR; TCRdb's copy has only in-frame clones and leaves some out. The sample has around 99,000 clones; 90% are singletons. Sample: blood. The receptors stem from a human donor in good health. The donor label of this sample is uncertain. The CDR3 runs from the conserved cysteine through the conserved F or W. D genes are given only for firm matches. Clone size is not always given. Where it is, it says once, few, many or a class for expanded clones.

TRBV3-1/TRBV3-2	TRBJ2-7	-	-	TGTGCCAGCAGCCATCAGGGGTTCTACGAGCAGTACTTC	CASSHQGFYEQYF
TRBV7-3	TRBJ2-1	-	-	TGTGCCAGCAGCTCTCCCTCGCGGGGCTACAATGAGCAGTTCTTC	CASSSPSRGYNEQFF
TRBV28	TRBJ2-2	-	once	TGTGCCAGCAGTGTCACCGGGGAGCTGTTTTTT	CASSVTGELFF
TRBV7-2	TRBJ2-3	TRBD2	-	TGTGCCAGCAGCTTAATCAGCGGGGGACCTCAGGATACGCAGTATTTT	CASSLISGGPQDTQYF
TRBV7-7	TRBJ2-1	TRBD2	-	TGTGCTAGCAGCCGCTCGGGTAGCGGGGGGACAAATGAGCAGTTCTTC	CASSRSGSGGTNEQFF
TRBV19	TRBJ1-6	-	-	TGTGCCAGTAGTATAGCCCCGGACAGCTATAATTCACCCCTCCACTTT	CASSIAPDSYNSPLHF
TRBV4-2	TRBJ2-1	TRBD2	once	TGTGCCAGCAGCCAAGCCGGGACTAGCGGGGGGGCCGTTAATGAGCAGTTCTTC	CASSQAGTSGGAVNEQFF
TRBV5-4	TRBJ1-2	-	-	TGTGCCAGCAGCTTCCCAGGGGCACCAAATAACTATGGCTACACCTTC	CASSFPGAPNNYGYTF
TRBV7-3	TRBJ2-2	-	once	TGTGCCAGCAGCTTAAGCAGGGATAACACCGGGGAGCTGTTTTTT	CASSLSRDNTGELFF
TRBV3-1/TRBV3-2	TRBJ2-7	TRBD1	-	TGTGCCAGCAGCCCGGGACAGCACTACGAGCAGTACTTC	CASSPGQHYEQYF
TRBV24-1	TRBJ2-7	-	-	TGTGCCACTAATCTTCGGGACCCTTCCTACGAGCAGTACTTC	CATNLRDPSYEQYF
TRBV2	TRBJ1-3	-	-	TGTGCCAGCAGTCGACAGATGAACACCATATATTTT	CASSRQMNTIYF
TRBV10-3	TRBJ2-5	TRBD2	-	TGTGCCATCAGTGACCTAACTAGCGGCAAAGAGACCCAGTACTTC	CAISDLTSGKETQYF
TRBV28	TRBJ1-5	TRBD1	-	TGTGCCAGCAGTGAAGTTTACAGGGGAATTCATCAGCCCCAGCATTTT	CASSEVYRGIHQPQHF
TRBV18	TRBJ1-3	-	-	TGTGCCAGCTCACCACCCTTACTTCGCTCTGGAAACACCATATATTTT	CASSPPLLRSGNTIYF
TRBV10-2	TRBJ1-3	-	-	TGCGCCAGCAAAACCACAGACTCTGGAAACACCATATATTTT	CASKTTDSGNTIYF
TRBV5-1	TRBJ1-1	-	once	TGCGCCAGCAGACCCGGGATGTCGACACTGGAAGCTTTCTTT	CASRPGMSTLEAFF
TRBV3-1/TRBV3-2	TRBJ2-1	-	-	TGTGCCAGCAGCCAAGGAACGATCCGGCACAATGAGCAGTTCTTC	CASSQGTIRHNEQFF
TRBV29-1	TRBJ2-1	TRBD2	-	TGCAGCGTTTCTACTAGCGGGGGATACTCTGAGCAGTTCTTC	CSVSTSGGYSEQFF
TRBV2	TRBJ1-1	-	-	TGTGCCACACACAGGGTATGGACTGAAGCTTTCTTT	CATHRVWTEAFF
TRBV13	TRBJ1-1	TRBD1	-	TGTGCCAGCAGCTTCCGCGGACAGGGCCGTGAAGCTTTCTTT	CASSFRGQGREAFF
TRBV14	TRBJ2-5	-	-	TGTGCCAGCAGCCATCAAGGTGATTGGTACCAAGAGACCCAGTACTTC	CASSHQGDWYQETQYF
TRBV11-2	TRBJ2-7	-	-	TGTGCCAGCAGCGGGGACATAGACTACGAGCAGTACTTC	CASSGDIDYEQYF
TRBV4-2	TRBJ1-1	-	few	TGTGCCAGCAGCCAAGATGAGGAGGGGCCGGGCACTGAAGCTTTCTTT	CASSQDEEGPGTEAFF
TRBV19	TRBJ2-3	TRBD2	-	TGTGCCAGTAGTATACCGCTAGCGGGGCCGGGTACGCAGTATTTT	CASSIPLAGPGTQYF
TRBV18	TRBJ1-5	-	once	TGTGCCAGCTCACCGCATAGCAATCAGCCCCAGCATTTT	CASSPHSNQPQHF
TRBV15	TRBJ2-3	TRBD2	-	TGTGCCACCAGCAGGGTCCAGGGAGGGACAGATACGCAGTATTTT	CATSRVQGGTDTQYF
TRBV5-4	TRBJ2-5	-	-	TGTGCCAGCAGATCGACATTACCACAAGAGACCCAGTACTTC	CASRSTLPQETQYF
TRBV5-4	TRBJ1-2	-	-	TGTGCCAGCAGCTTTGGGTCTGGATACTATGGCTACACCTTC	CASSFGSGYYGYTF
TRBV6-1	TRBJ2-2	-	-	TGTGCCAGCAGTGAAGAGGACAGTTCGGCCGGGGAGCTGTTTTTT	CASSEEDSSAGELFF
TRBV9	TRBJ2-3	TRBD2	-	TGTGCCAGCAGCACCCGGACTAGCGGGGGAACCACAGATACGCAGTATTTT	CASSTRTSGGTTDTQYF
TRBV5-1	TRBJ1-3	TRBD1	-	TGCGCCAGCAGAGGTACAGGGGGCTCATCTGGAAACACCATATATTTT	CASRGTGGSSGNTIYF
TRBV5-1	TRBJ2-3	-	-	TGCGCCAGCAGCTTAACAGATACGCAGTATTTT	CASSLTDTQYF
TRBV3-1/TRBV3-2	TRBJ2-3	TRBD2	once	TGTGCCAGCAGCCCTCGAACTAGCGGGGATAGCACAGATACGCAGTATTTT	CASSPRTSGDSTDTQYF
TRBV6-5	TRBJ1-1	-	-	TGTGCCAGCAGCCGGGGTGGACGGATGAACACTGAAGCTTTCTTT	CASSRGGRMNTEAFF
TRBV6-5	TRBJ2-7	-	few	TGTGCCAGCAGTTACGCCGAGGCAGGGCGCTACGAGCAGTACTTC	CASSYAEAGRYEQYF
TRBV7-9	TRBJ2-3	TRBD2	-	TGTGCCAGCTCCCGGGGGGGATCAGATACGCAGTATTTT	CASSRGGSDTQYF
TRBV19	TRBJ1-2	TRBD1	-	TGTGCCAGTAGTCCTGGGACAGAAATTAACTATGGCTACACCTTC	CASSPGTEINYGYTF
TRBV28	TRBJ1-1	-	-	TGTGCCAGCAGTACCCCGGGGGGCCCCCGCACTGAAGCTTTCTTT	CASSTPGGPRTEAFF
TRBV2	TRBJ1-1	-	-	TGTGCCAGCCGCCTTGGGTTGAACACTGAAGCTTTCTTT	CASRLGLNTEAFF
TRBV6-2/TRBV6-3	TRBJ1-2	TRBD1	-	TGTGCCAGCAGTTACTCCACCAGGGGGTCCTCCCGCTATGGCTACACCTTC	CASSYSTRGSSRYGYTF
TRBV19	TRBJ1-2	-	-	TGTGCCAGTAGTATAGCCGACTATGGCTACACCTTC	CASSIADYGYTF
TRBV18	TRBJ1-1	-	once	TGTGCCAGCTCACTACAGGGCCTTGAAGCTTTCTTT	CASSLQGLEAFF
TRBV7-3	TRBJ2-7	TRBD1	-	TGTGCCAGCAGCTCCGGGACAGGGTACGAGCAGTACTTC	CASSSGTGYEQYF
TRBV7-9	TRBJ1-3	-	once	TGTGCCAGCAGCTTCCTAGGGGGTAACTCTGGAAACACCATATATTTT	CASSFLGGNSGNTIYF
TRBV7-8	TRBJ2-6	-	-	TGTGCCAGCAGCTCCTCGCGAGCTGGGGCCAACGTCCTGACTTTC	CASSSSRAGANVLTF
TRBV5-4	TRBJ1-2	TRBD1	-	TGTGCCAGCCAGGGGGAATCCTATGGCTACACCTTC	CASQGESYGYTF
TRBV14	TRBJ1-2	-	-	TGTGCCAGCAGCCCTACAGCTAACTATGGCTACACCTTC	CASSPTANYGYTF
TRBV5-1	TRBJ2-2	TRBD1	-	TGCGCCAGCAGCTTGGATGGACAGGGAGCCACCGGGGAGCTGTTTTTT	CASSLDGQGATGELFF
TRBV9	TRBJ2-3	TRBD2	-	TGTGCCAGCAGCGTAGATGACGGGGGGGCGACAGATACGCAGTATTTT	CASSVDDGGATDTQYF
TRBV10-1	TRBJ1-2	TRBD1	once	TGCGCCAGCAGTGAAGCGGGACAGGGCTCTTTGGGCTACACCTTC	CASSEAGQGSLGYTF